The TCR beta chain under discussion was sequenced for a study of cytomegalovirus exposure and HLA in healthy donors. Remarks on this clone: Its target is not known.

Trimming cost V 4 bases and J 9 bases, with 14 bases left between them. CDR1 and CDR2 (germline): SGHDT, YYEEEE. This CDR3 has 14 amino acids. With 60 Vbeta and 13 Jbeta primers, the PCR was carried out. Profiling relied on immunoSEQ multiplex PCR, and the TCRdb table lists in-frame clones only, not all of them. The data show about 200,000 clones, with approximately 70% seen just once and roughly 2.5% held by the top ten. Study-wide findings and caveats: Being productive about 87% or about 30% of the time was typical of most TCR beta V segments in an earlier analysis. Analyses of presence/absence relied on an assumption of roughly uniform sequencing depth across donors.

Sample: PBMCs. The source of this sequence is a man in his forties in good health and CMV-seropositive. The chain links TRBV5-6 to TRBJ1-6; no clear D gene. The CDR3 sequence is CASSLGLLVSPLHF. CDR3 in DNA: TGTGCCAGCAGCCTCGGACTCTTAGTTTCACCCCTCCACTTT.